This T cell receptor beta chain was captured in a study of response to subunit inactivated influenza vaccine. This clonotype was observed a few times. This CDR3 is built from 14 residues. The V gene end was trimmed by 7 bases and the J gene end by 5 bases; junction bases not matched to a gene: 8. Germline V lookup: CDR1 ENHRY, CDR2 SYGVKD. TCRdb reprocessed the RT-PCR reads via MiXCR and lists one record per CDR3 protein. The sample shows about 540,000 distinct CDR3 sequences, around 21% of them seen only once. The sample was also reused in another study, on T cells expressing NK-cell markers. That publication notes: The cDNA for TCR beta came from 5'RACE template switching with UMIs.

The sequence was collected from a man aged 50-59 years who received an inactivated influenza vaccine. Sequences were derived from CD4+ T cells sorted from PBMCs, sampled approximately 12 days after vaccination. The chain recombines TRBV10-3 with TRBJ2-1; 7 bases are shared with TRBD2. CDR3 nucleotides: TGTGCCATCACCTCGGGGAGGGAAAACAATGAGCAGTTCTTC. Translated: CAITSGRENNEQFF.